This T cell receptor (beta chain) was found in a study of regulatory and conventional T cells in RAG deficiency (dated 2017 in TCRdb). The study in broad terms: High-throughput TCR beta sequencing was used to compare the repertoire diversity and composition of Treg, conventional CD4+ and CD8+ T cells between RAG-deficient patients and healthy controls. The investigation overall reported the following: For some subjects, some T-cell subset analyses were not performed. Compared with control T-cell subpopulations, the RAG-deficient patients had markedly lower Shannon entropy and higher Simpson indices. Sorted CD25-high CD127-low cells from Omenn syndrome patients may represent peripherally activated cells rather than bona fide Treg cells. Unique TCR beta sequences from Treg cells were approximately 100-fold fewer in Omenn syndrome and CID/AS patients than controls, versus roughly 10-fold for other subsets. Shorter CDR3 lengths were found in all patient T-cell subsets, and >85% Treg-Tconv repertoire overlap at nucleotide and amino acid level was observed in Omenn syndrome patients.

Libraries were made using the immunoSEQ multiplex PCR assay. Genomic DNA from the sorted T-cell subsets was used to amplify rearranged TCR beta chain products, which were then sequenced. In the paper's pipeline: Repertoire diversity of productive TCR beta rearrangements was quantified using Shannon entropy and Simpson indices. To gauge clonal expansion, the frequencies of the 100 most abundant productive TCR beta clonotypes among total reads were added together. The TRB repertoires were scored with a self-reactivity index built on which amino acids appear at CDR3beta positions 6 and 7. Repertoire analyses used two-way ANOVA; flow cytometric analyses used Student t or Mann-Whitney tests. TCRdb mirrors the immuneACCESS table, restricted to in-frame sequences. Some clones are absent from its copies; in checked studies, under half trace to an unresolved V gene, and the reason for the others is unknown. The DNA was the basis for D and trimming; V, J and clone size are from that table. The table for this sample lists tens of thousands of clones; approximately 96% of them were counted only once. The top ten clones comprise about 1.2% of the sample.

As to this clone: It lacks a known antigen. No much larger clonotype is one base removed from it; base qualities were not supplied.

CDR1 SGHNT and CDR2 YYREEE were looked up in the germline V gene (reference sequence). V gives up 4 bases and J gives up 4 bases, and the segment between their germline ends measures 20 bases. From the cysteine through the phenylalanine, the CDR3 covers 16 amino acids. The entry retains the CDR3 DNA only, 48 bases that are in frame from base 1. Before genomic DNA extraction, conventional CD4+ T cells were isolated from blood as CD25-low CD127-high cells. Eight healthy control donors were used as the comparison group for repertoire analyses. This same sample was also part of a study on regulatory T cells. That second publication adds: The multiplex PCR used 52 forward TRBV primers and 13 reverse TRBJ primers, with assay-based and computational corrections for amplification bias. In patients, repertoires had restricted unique TRB V-J pairs and skewed V and J gene usage, with regulatory T cells showing the most marked changes. Between CD3G-deficient patients and healthy controls, the study compared T-cell receptor beta repertoires in sorted regulatory T cells, conventional CD4+ T cells and CD8+ T cells. Peripheral blood mononuclear cells were isolated by Ficoll density separation. Within the immunoSEQ assay, multiplex PCR amplified rearranged TRB loci from genomic DNA. TRB amplicons were sequenced on an Illumina HiSeq platform. Custom algorithms error-filtered the raw sequences and aligned them to reference gene sequences, after which the immunoSEQ online tools were used for analysis. Frequencies of productive and nonproductive TRB rearrangements were evaluated among both unique and total sequences. Groups were compared by t tests, Mann-Whitney tests or two-way ANOVA performed in Prism software.

Sequenced material: CD25- CD4+ T cells sorted from blood. This receptor was obtained from a human donor in good health. This chain joins TRBV5-4 to TRBJ1-1; the D segment cannot be called with confidence. The CDR3 is CASSPGGRGSGTEAFF. The DNA sequence follows: TGTGCCAGCAGCCCAGGCGGGCGGGGTTCGGGCACTGAAGCTTTCTTT.